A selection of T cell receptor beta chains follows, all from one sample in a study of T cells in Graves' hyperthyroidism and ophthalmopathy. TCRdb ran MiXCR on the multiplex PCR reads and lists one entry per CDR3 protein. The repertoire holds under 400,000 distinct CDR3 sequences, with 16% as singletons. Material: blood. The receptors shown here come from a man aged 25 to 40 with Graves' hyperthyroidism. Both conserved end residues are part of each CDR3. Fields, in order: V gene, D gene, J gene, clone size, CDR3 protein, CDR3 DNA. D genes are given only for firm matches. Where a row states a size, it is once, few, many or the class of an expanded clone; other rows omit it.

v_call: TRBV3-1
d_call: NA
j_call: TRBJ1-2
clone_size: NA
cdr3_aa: CASSPPDTPYSNYGYTF
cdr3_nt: TGTGCCAGCAGCCCGCCAGACACCCCCTATTCTAACTATGGCTACACCTTC

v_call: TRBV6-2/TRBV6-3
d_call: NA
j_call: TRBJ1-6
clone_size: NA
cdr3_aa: CASRPLLNSPLHF
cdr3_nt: TGTGCCAGCAGGCCCTTGCTCAATTCACCCCTCCACTTT

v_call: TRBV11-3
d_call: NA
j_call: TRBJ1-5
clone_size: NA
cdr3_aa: CASSLELEAHQPQHF
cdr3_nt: TGTGCCAGCAGCTTAGAGTTGGAGGCCCATCAGCCCCAGCATTTT

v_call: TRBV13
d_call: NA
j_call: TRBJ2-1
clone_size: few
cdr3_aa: CASSSTLPSREQFF
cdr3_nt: TGTGCCAGCAGCTCGACCCTACCAAGTCGTGAGCAGTTCTTC

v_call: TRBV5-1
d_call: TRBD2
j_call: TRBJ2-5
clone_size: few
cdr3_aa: CASSLAVAGEAETQYF
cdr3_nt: TGCGCCAGCAGCTTGGCAGTAGCGGGAGAGGCAGAGACCCAGTACTTC

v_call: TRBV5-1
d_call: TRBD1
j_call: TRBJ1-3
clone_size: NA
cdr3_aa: CASSLDPTGIGNTIYF
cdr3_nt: TGCGCCAGCAGCTTGGACCCGACAGGGATTGGAAACACCATATATTTT

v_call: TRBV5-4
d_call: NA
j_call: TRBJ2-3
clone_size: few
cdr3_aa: CASSGWSGSTDTQYF
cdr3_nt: TGTGCCAGCAGCGGATGGAGCGGGAGCACAGATACGCAGTATTTT

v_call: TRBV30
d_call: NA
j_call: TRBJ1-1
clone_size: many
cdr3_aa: CAWTPLTRNPEAFF
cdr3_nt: TGTGCCTGGACCCCCCTCACCCGGAACCCTGAAGCTTTCTTT

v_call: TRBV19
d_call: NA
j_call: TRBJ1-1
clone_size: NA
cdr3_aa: CASSIAAICGKAFF
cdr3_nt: TGTGCCAGTAGTATAGCGGCAATTTGTGGTAAAGCTTTCTTT

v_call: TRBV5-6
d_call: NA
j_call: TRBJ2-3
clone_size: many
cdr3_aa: CASTFWDLGFTDTQYF
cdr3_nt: TGTGCCAGCACCTTCTGGGACCTCGGGTTCACAGATACGCAGTATTTT

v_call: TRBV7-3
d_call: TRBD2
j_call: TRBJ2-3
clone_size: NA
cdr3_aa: CASSLNPGLAGTDTQYF
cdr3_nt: TGTGCCAGCAGCTTAAACCCCGGACTAGCTGGCACAGATACGCAGTATTTT

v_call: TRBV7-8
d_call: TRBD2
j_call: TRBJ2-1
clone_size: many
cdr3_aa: CASSLAEGLSGKEQFF
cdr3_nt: TGTGCCAGCAGCTTAGCAGAGGGGCTTAGCGGGAAGGAGCAGTTCTTC

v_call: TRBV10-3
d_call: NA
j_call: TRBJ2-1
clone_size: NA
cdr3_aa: CAINEGRVYNEQFF
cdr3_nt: TGTGCCATCAACGAGGGAAGGGTCTACAATGAGCAGTTCTTC

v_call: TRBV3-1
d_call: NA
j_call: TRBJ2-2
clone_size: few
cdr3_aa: CASSGVGGELFF
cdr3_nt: TGTGCCAGCAGCGGAGTGGGTGGGGAGCTGTTTTTT

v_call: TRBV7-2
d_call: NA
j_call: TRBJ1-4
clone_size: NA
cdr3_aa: CASSPQVREKLFF
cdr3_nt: TGTGCCAGCAGCCCCCAAGTTCGCGAAAAACTGTTTTTT

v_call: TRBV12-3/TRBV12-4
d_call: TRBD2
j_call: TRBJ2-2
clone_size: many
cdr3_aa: CASSLSGRNTGELFF
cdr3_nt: TGTGCCAGCAGTTTAAGCGGGAGGAACACCGGGGAGCTGTTTTTT

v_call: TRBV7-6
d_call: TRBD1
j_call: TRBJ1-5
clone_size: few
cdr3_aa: CASGDSYNQPQHF
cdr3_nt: TGTGCCAGCGGGGACAGCTACAATCAGCCCCAGCATTTT

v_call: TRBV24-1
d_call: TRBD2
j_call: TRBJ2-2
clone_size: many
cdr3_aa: CATSDFGLAGGPGELFF
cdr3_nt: TGTGCCACCAGTGATTTCGGCCTAGCGGGAGGGCCAGGGGAGCTGTTTTTT

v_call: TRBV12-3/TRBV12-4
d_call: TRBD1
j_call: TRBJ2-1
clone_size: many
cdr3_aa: CASRGQGRVEQFF
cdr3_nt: TGTGCCAGCAGGGGACAGGGGAGGGTTGAGCAGTTCTTC

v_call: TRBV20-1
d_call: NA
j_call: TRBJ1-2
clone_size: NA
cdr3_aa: CSAPRGLGVGGYTF
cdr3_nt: TGCAGTGCTCCTAGGGGGTTAGGGGTCGGTGGCTACACCTTC

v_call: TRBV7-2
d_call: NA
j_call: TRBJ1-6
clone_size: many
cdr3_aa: CASSLRVNSPLHF
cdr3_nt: TGTGCCAGCAGCCTCAGGGTTAATTCACCCCTCCACTTT

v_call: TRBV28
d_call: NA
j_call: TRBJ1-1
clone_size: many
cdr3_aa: CASSLWGLNDEAFF
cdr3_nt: TGTGCCAGCAGTTTATGGGGCCTTAATGATGAAGCTTTCTTT

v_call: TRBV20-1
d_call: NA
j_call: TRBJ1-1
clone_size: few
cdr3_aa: CSAMTGSNGGTEAFF
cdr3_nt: TGCAGTGCTATGACAGGAAGTAATGGAGGCACTGAAGCTTTCTTT

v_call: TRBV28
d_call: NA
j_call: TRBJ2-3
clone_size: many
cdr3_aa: CASSLYVSSPDTQYF
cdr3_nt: TGTGCCAGCAGTTTATATGTCAGCTCCCCGGATACGCAGTATTTT

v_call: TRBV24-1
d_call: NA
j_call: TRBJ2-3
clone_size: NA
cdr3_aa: CATSDFGGRGPSDTQYF
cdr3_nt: TGTGCCACCAGTGATTTTGGGGGCAGGGGACCTAGCGATACGCAGTATTTT

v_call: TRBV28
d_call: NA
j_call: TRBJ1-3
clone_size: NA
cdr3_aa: CASSSTLPDTTRNTIYF
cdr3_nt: TGTGCCAGCAGTTCTACATTACCGGACACCACGCGAAACACCATATATTTT

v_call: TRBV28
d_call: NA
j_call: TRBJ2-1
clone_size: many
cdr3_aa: CASSFLEWLARNEQFF
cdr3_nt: TGTGCCAGCAGTTTCCTGGAATGGCTAGCGCGGAATGAGCAGTTCTTC

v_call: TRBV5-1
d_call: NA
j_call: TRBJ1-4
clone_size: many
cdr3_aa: CASSSTPSGTGNEKLFF
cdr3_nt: TGCGCCAGCAGCTCGACCCCCTCCGGGACGGGGAATGAAAAACTGTTTTTT

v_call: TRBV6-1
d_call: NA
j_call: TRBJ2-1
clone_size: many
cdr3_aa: CASSLPPLLATNSYNEQFF
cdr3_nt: TGTGCCAGCAGTCTCCCACCATTACTAGCTACCAACTCCTACAATGAGCAGTTCTTC

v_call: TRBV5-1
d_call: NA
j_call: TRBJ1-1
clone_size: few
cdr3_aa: CASSLDRPNTEAFF
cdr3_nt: TGCGCCAGCAGCCTCGATAGGCCAAACACTGAAGCTTTCTTT

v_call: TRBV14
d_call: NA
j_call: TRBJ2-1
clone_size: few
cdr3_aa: CASSQVTWNEQFF
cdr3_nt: TGTGCCAGCAGCCAAGTTACGTGGAATGAGCAGTTCTTC

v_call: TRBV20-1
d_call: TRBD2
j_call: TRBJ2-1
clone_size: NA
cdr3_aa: CSASYGTSGINEQFF
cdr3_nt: TGCAGTGCTAGTTACGGGACTAGCGGTATCAATGAGCAGTTCTTC

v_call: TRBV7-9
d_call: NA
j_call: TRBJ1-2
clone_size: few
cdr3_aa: CASSSTGTPNYGYTF
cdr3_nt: TGTGCCAGCAGCTCAACCGGGACACCGAACTATGGCTACACCTTC

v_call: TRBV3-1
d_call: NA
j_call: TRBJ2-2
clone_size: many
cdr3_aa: CASSQVWEGGGELFF
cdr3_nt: TGTGCCAGCAGCCAAGTCTGGGAAGGGGGCGGGGAGCTGTTTTTT

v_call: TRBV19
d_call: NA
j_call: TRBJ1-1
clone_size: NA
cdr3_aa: CASSVLGSNTEAFF
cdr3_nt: TGTGCCAGTAGTGTCCTTGGAAGTAACACTGAAGCTTTCTTT

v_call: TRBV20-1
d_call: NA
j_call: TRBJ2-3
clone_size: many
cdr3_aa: CSARGSTDTQYF
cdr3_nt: TGCAGTGCTAGAGGGAGCACAGATACGCAGTATTTT

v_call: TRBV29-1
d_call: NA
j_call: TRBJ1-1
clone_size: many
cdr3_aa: CSVFDNPGTEAFF
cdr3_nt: TGCAGCGTTTTCGATAATCCAGGGACTGAAGCTTTCTTT

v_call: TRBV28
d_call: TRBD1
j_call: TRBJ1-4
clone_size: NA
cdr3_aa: CASSPLGQGAPNEKLFF
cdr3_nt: TGTGCCAGCAGTCCCTTGGGACAGGGAGCCCCTAATGAAAAACTGTTTTTT

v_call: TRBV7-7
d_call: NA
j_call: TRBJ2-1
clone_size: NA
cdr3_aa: CASSLQGSYNEQFF
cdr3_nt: TGTGCTAGCAGCTTGCAGGGGTCCTACAATGAGCAGTTCTTC

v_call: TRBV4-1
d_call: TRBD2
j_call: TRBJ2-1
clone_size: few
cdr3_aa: CASSRSPTSGTGDEQFF
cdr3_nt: TGCGCCAGCAGCCGATCCCCAACAAGCGGGACTGGAGATGAGCAGTTCTTC

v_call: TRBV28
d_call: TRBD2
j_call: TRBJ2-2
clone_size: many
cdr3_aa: CASSSGRAGELFF
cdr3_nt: TGTGCCAGCAGCAGCGGGAGGGCCGGGGAGCTGTTTTTT

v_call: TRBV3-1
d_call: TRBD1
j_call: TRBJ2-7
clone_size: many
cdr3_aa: CASSRQGVRYEQYF
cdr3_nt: TGTGCCAGCAGCCGTCAGGGGGTAAGGTACGAGCAGTACTTC

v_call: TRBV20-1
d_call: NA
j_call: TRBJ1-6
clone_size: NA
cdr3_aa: CSARDRGRGGSPLHF
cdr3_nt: TGCAGTGCTAGAGATCGGGGCAGGGGAGGCTCACCCCTCCACTTT

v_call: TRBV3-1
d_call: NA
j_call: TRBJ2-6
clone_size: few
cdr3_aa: CASSRGSVLTF
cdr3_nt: TGTGCCAGCAGCCGGGGGAGCGTCCTGACTTTC

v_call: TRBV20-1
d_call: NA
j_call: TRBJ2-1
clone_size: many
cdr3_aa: CSAAQAVGIVQFF
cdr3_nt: TGCAGTGCGGCTCAAGCCGTTGGGATCGTGCAGTTCTTC

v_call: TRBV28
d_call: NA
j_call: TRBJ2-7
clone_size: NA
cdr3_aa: CASREASSYEQYF
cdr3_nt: TGTGCCAGCAGGGAGGCCAGCTCCTACGAGCAGTACTTC

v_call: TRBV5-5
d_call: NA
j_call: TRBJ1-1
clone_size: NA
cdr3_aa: CASSLRDLFEITEAFF
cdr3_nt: TGTGCCAGCAGCCTCCGGGACCTCTTTGAGATAACTGAAGCTTTCTTT

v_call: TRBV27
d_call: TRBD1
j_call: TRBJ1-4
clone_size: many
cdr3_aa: CASSNRGWSLATNEKLFF
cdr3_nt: TGTGCCAGCAGCAACAGGGGATGGTCCCTCGCAACTAATGAAAAACTGTTTTTT

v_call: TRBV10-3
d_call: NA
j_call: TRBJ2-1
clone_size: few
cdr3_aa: CAIRPSGPSNEQFF
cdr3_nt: TGTGCCATCAGACCCAGCGGACCTAGCAATGAGCAGTTCTTC

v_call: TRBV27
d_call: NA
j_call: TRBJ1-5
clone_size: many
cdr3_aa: CASSLNGARQPQHF
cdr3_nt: TGTGCCAGCAGTTTGAATGGGGCCCGACAGCCCCAGCATTTT

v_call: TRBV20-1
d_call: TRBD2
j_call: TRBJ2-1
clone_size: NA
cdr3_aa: CSASQTSEYNEQFF
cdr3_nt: TGCAGTGCTAGTCAAACTAGCGAATACAATGAGCAGTTCTTC

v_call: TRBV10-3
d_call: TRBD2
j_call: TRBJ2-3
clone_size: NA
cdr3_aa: CASRKREGGDTQYF
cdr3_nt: TGTGCCAGCCGAAAGCGGGAGGGGGGAGATACGCAGTATTTT

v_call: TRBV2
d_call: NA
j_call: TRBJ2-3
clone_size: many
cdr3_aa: CASRNPQSTDTQYF
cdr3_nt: TGTGCCAGCAGAAACCCCCAAAGCACAGATACGCAGTATTTT

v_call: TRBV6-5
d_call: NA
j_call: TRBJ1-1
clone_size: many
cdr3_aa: CASSYYRRATEAFF
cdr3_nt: TGTGCCAGCAGTTACTACAGGCGGGCCACTGAAGCTTTCTTT

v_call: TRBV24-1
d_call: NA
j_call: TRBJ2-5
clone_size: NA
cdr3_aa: CATSTRNQETQYF
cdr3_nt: TGTGCCACCAGTACGAGGAATCAAGAGACCCAGTACTTC

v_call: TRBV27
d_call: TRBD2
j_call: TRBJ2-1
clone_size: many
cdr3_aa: CASSLIVGLAGSNEQFF
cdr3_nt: TGTGCCAGCAGTTTAATTGTAGGCCTAGCGGGAAGCAATGAGCAGTTCTTC

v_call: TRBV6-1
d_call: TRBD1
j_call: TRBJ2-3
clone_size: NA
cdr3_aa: CASSSPYQGAGVLSTDTQYF
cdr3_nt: TGTGCCAGCAGTTCCCCATATCAGGGGGCCGGAGTGCTCTCCACAGATACGCAGTATTTT

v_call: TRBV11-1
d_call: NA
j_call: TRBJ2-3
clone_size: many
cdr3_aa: CASSLTGRGADTQYF
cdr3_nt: TGTGCCAGCAGCTTAACCGGGAGAGGCGCAGATACGCAGTATTTT

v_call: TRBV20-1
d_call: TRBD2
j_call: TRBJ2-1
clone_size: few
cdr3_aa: CSARDRGTSGSSYNEQFF
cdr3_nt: TGCAGTGCTAGAGACAGAGGGACTAGCGGGAGCTCCTACAATGAGCAGTTCTTC

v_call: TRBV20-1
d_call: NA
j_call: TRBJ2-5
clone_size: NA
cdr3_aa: CSATWKGLETQYF
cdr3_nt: TGCAGTGCTACTTGGAAGGGCCTTGAGACCCAGTACTTC